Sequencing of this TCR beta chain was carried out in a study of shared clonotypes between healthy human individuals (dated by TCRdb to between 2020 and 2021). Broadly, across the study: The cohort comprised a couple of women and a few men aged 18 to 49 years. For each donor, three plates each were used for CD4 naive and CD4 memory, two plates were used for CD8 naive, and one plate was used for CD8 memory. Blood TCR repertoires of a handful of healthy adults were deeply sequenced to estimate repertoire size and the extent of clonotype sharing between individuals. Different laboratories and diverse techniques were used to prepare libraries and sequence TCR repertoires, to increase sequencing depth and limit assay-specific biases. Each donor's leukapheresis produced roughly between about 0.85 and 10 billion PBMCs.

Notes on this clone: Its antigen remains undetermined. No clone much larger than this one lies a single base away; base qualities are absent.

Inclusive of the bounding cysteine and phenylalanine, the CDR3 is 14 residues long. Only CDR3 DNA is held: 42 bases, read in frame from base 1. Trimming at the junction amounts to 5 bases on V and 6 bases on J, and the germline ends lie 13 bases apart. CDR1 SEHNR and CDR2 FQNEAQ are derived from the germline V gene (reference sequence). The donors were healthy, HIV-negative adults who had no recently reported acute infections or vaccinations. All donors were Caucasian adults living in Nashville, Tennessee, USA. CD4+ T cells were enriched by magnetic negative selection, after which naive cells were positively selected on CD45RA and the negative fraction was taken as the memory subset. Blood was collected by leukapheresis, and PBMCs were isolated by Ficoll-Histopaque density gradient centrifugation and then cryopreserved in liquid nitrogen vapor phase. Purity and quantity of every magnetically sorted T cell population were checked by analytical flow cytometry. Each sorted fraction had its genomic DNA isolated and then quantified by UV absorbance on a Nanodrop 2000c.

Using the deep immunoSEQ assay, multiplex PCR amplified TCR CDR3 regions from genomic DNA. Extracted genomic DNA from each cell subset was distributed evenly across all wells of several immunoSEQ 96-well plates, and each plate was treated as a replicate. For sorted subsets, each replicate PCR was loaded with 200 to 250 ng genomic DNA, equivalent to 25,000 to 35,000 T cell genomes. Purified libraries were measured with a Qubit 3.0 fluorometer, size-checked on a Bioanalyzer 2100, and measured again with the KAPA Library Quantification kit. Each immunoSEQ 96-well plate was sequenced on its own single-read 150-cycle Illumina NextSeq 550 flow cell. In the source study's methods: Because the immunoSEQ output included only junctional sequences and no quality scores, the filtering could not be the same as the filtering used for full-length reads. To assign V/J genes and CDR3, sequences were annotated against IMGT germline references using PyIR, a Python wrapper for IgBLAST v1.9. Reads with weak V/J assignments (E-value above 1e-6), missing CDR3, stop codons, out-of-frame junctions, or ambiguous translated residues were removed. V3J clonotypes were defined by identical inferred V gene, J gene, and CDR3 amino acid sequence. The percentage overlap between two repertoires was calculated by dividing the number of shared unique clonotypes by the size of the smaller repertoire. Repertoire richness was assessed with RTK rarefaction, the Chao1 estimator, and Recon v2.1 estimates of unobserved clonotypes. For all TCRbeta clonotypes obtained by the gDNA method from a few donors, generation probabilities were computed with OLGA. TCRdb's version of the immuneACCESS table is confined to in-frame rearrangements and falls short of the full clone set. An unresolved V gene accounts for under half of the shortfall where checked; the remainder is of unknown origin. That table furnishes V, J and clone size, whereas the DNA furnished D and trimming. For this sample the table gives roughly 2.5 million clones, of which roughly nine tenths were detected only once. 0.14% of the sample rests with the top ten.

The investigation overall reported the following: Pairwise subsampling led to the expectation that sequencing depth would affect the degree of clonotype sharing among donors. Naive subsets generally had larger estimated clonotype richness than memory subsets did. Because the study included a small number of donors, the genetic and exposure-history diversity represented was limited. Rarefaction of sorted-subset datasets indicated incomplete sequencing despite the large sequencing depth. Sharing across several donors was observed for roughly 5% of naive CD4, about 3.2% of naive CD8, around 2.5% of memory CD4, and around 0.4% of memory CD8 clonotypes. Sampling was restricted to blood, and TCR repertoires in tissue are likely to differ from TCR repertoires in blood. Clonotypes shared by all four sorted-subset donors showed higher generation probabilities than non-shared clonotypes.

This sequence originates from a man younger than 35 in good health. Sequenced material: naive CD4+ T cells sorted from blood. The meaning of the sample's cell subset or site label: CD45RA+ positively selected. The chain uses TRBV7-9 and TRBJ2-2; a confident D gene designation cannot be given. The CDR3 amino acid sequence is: CASSPSLISGELFF. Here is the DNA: TGTGCCAGCAGCCCGTCCCTAATCTCCGGGGAGCTGTTTTTT. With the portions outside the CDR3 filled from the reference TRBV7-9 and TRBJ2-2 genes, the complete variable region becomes DTGVSQNPRHKITKRGQNVTFRCDPISEHNRLYWYRQTLGQGPEFLTYFQNEAQLEKSRLLSDRFSAERPKGSFSTLEIQRTEQGDSAMYLCASSPSLISGELFFGEGSRLTVL.